Presented here are 7 T cell receptor beta chains from one specimen sequenced in a study of Tregs in tolerant kidney transplant recipients. The method was immunoSEQ multiplex PCR; TCRdb's version includes in-frame clones alone and lacks a portion of them. This repertoire comprises tens of thousands of clones; its ten largest clones make up approximately 0.81%. This specimen consisted of CD4+ T cells from blood, obtained before the transplant. The source is a human donor who received a combined kidney and bone marrow transplant.

Here the CDR3 reads CASTGQISGANVLTF. The part of the CDR3 DNA that was read is TGTGCCAGTACAGGGCAAATCTCTGGGGCCAACGTC. V usage is TRBV19 and J usage is TRBJ2-6; D is perhaps TRBD1 (5 bases). Read sequence stops 3 residues before the CDR3 end, and the germline J gene provides the missing end. CDR1 is LNHDA, CDR2 SQIVND, per germline (reference sequence). Trimming shortened V by 7 bases and J by 0 bases, and 10 bases separated the two germline ends. This CDR3 comprises 15 residues.

Concerning this clone: Read sequence stops 3 residues before the CDR3 end, and the germline J gene provides the missing end. The J gene is TRBJ2-1, the V gene TRBV19; 8 nucleotides agree with TRBD2. This CDR3 comprises 14 residues. Germline V gives CDR1 LNHDA, CDR2 SQIVND (reference sequence). V lost 5 bases to trimming and J lost 6 bases; unmatched junction nucleotides: 6. Partial CDR3 DNA: TGTGCCAGTAGTCCGGGACTAGTCATCAATGAG. Protein product: CASSPGLVINE. The entire CDR3 is CASSPGLVINEQFF.

A note on this clone: Read sequence stops 3 residues before the CDR3 end, and the germline J gene provides the missing end. The chain employs TRBV7-9 and TRBJ2-2; 10 nucleotides agree with TRBD1. Germline CDR1 reads SEHNR; CDR2 reads FQNEAQ (reference sequence). This CDR3 spans 15 amino acids. V trimming: 8 bases; J trimming: 4 bases; junction bases outside the gene matches: 7. Partial CDR3 DNA: TGTGCCAGCGCGAGACAGGGGGCGGGCACCGGGGAG. Translation: CASARQGAGTGE. The entire CDR3 is CASARQGAGTGELFF. Based on the CDR3 plus reference TRBV7-9 and TRBJ2-2, the full variable domain is DTGVSQNPRHKITKRGQNVTFRCDPISEHNRLYWYRQTLGQGPEFLTYFQNEAQLEKSRLLSDRFSAERPKGSFSTLEIQRTEQGDSAMYLCASARQGAGTGELFFGEGSRLTVL.

The covered CDR3 bases are TGCAGTGCTAGTCTTAGCCGAGACCGCGCTTATGGC. Protein sequence: CSASLSRDRAYG. Given in full, the CDR3 is CSASLSRDRAYGYTF. The V and J genes are TRBV20-1 and TRBJ1-2; no definite D call. The read ends 3 residues shy of where the CDR3 ends; the end is completed using the germline J gene. V lost 3 bases and J 5 bases, leaving 19 bases between the germline ends. Looked up from germline, CDR1 is DFQATT and CDR2 is SNEGSKA (reference sequence). The CDR3 runs to 15 residues.

Incomplete CDR3 DNA: TGTGCCAGCAGCTTAGTTTCCGCGATCTCCTACGAG. It yields the protein CASSLVSAISYE. The entire CDR3 protein reads CASSLVSAISYEQYF. The chain is built from TRBV7-2 and TRBJ2-7; D remains unclear. With the read ending 3 residues before the CDR3 end, the germline J gene is used to fill in that end. There are 15 residues in the CDR3. Per germline, CDR1 SGHTA and CDR2 FQGNSA. With 1 base removed from V and 0 bases from J, the gap between germline ends came to 10 bases.

Notes on this clone: Coverage ceases 3 residues before the CDR3 finishes, and the germline J gene fills in the end. The chain employs TRBV20-1 and TRBJ1-5; the D gene is possibly TRBD1 (6 bases). V dropped 3 bases and J dropped 7 bases, with 13 bases sitting between them. The CDR3 runs 13 residues. CDR1 and CDR2 from the germline V gene are DFQATT and SNEGSKA (reference sequence). CDR3 in amino acids: CSARDQGTQPQHF. The DNA read from the CDR3 is TGCAGTGCTAGGGACCAGGGGACCCAGCCC.

Comments on this clone: The read ends 3 residues early relative to the CDR3; the germline J gene fills the gap. This chain uses TRBV18 with TRBJ1-6; weak D call: TRBD1 (5 bases). Germline-derived CDR1 and CDR2 are KGHSH and LQKENI. V was trimmed by 6 bases and J by 7 bases, leaving 16 bases between them. This CDR3 has 15 residues. The CDR3 region is CASSPSQVSNSPLHF. CDR3 DNA, as far as it was read: TGTGCCAGCTCTCCCTCACAGGTATCGAATTCACCC.